Listed here are 3 T cell receptor beta chains from one sample, sequenced in a study of identical twins. TCRdb re-called the 5' RACE reads through MiXCR, storing one row per CDR3 protein. The sample yields 500,000 to 550,000 distinct CDR3 sequences, roughly a fifth seen once. These data also featured in a second study, about T cells expressing NK-cell markers.

Sequenced material: CD4+ T cells sorted from blood. Receptor source: a woman in her late teens or twenties in good health.

The rearrangement joins TRBV20-1 to TRBJ1-1; perhaps TRBD1 as D (5 bases). The CDR3 is made up of 15 amino acids. Germline assignment: CDR1 DFQATT and CDR2 SNEGSKA (reference sequence). V gave up 0 bases and J gave up 4 bases, with 15 bases separating them. The CDR3: CSARDGSRGSTEAFF. Here the CDR3 DNA reads TGCAGTGCTAGAGATGGGTCGAGGGGTAGCACTGAAGCTTTCTTT.

This chain uses TRBV20-1 with TRBJ2-3, with 10 bases fitting TRBD2. V trimming: 5 bases; J trimming: 4 bases; junction bases outside the gene matches: 6. The CDR3 is made up of 14 amino acids. Per the germline V gene, CDR1 is DFQATT and CDR2 is SNEGSKA (reference sequence). CDR3 residues: CSAVAGGMADTQYF. DNA for the CDR3: TGCAGTGCTGTAGCGGGAGGAATGGCAGATACGCAGTATTTT.

The gene calls are TRBV10-2 and TRBJ1-2; TRBD1 is a possible D gene (5 bases). The CDR3 consists of 14 residues. Germline CDR1 and CDR2: WSHSY and SAAADI. Between the trimmed V and J ends, which lost 7 bases and 8 bases, there was a span of 20 bases. The CDR3 nucleotides read TGCGCCAGCATCTCGGGGCCCAATATGGGAGGCTACACCTTC. This translates into CASISGPNMGGYTF.